This is a list of T cell receptor beta chains from one sample in a study of T-cell memory formation after mild COVID-19. Each CDR3 protein is one row after TCRdb ran MiXCR on the 5' RACE reads. The sample yields 40,000 to 45,000 distinct CDR3 sequences, approximately 7% seen once. The sequencing input was PBMCs or a T cell subset sorted from them (not recorded which). The receptors were sampled from a man between 18 and 35 years old who had mild COVID-19 (a few samples of this study predate the infection). Cell type and time point are not known. Both conserved end residues are part of each CDR3. The order of the fields is J gene, V gene, clone size, D gene, CDR3 protein, CDR3 DNA. The D gene is left open where the match is weak. Rows may omit the clone size; those that give it use once, few, many or a size class.

>TRBJ1-4|TRBV12-3/TRBV12-4|-|TRBD1
CASSKRTGGNEKLFF
TGTGCCAGCAGTAAACGGACAGGGGGAAATGAAAAACTGTTTTTT
>TRBJ1-3|TRBV20-1|-|-
CSADPNSGNTIYF
TGCAGTGCGGACCCAAACTCTGGAAACACCATATATTTT
>TRBJ1-3|TRBV7-2|-|-
CASSQSGTPGNTIYF
TGTGCCAGCAGCCAATCGGGGACACCAGGAAACACCATATATTTT
>TRBJ2-5|TRBV7-7|few|-
CASSSVGKETQYF
TGTGCCAGCAGTTCGGTGGGGAAAGAGACCCAGTACTTC
>TRBJ2-2|TRBV4-3|-|TRBD1
CASSQATGQPGELFF
TGCGCCAGCAGCCAAGCAACGGGACAGCCCGGGGAGCTGTTTTTT
>TRBJ2-1|TRBV12-3/TRBV12-4|-|-
CASTIYPHEQFF
TGTGCCAGCACCATCTACCCCCATGAGCAGTTCTTC
>TRBJ2-3|TRBV11-2|many|TRBD2
CASSPSGGADTQYF
TGTGCCAGCAGCCCAAGCGGGGGTGCAGATACGCAGTATTTT
>TRBJ1-3|TRBV5-1|few|-
CASSADPTRTIYF
TGCGCCAGCAGCGCGGACCCAACGAGGACCATATATTTT
>TRBJ1-1|TRBV18|-|-
CASSPGGNTEAFF
TGTGCCAGCTCACCAGGGGGGAACACTGAAGCTTTCTTT
>TRBJ1-1|TRBV4-1|few|TRBD1
CASSPTGTGTTEAFF
TGCGCCAGCAGCCCAACGGGGACAGGGACCACTGAAGCTTTCTTT
>TRBJ1-2|TRBV28|few|-
CASSLGQTPNYGYTF
TGTGCCAGCAGTCTAGGACAGACCCCTAACTATGGCTACACCTTC
>TRBJ1-4|TRBV7-2|-|-
CASSSGTREKLFF
TGTGCCAGCAGCTCGGGGACAAGGGAAAAACTGTTTTTT
>TRBJ2-3|TRBV4-1|-|TRBD2
CASSQELASSTDTQYF
TGCGCCAGCAGCCAAGAACTAGCGTCTAGCACAGATACGCAGTATTTT
>TRBJ2-2|TRBV3-1|many|TRBD2
CASSQGGAGELFF
TGTGCCAGCAGCCAGGGAGGGGCCGGGGAGCTGTTTTTT
>TRBJ2-7|TRBV20-1|medium-sized|TRBD2
CSARVPSGGYEQYF
TGCAGTGCTAGAGTGCCTAGCGGGGGTTACGAGCAGTACTTC
>TRBJ2-1|TRBV7-9|many|-
CASSLSLASSYNEQFF
TGTGCCAGCAGCTTATCGCTAGCGAGCTCCTACAATGAGCAGTTCTTC
>TRBJ2-4|TRBV29-1|many|-
CSEVRAKNIQYF
TGCAGCGAAGTGCGGGCCAAAAACATTCAGTACTTC
>TRBJ2-5|TRBV5-1|-|-
CASSLQVGQETQYF
TGCGCCAGCAGCTTGCAGGTCGGCCAAGAGACCCAGTACTTC
>TRBJ2-6|TRBV6-1|few|TRBD1
CASGSSRQGTGANVLTF
TGTGCCAGCGGGAGTAGTCGACAGGGGACTGGGGCCAACGTCCTGACTTTC
>TRBJ1-1|TRBV5-8|-|-
CASSLVGGVTEAFF
TGTGCCAGCAGCTTGGTCGGGGGGGTCACTGAAGCTTTCTTT
>TRBJ2-1|TRBV5-3|-|-
CARPLRRSGNEQFF
TGTGCCAGACCACTACGGCGGTCGGGAAATGAGCAGTTCTTC
>TRBJ2-3|TRBV7-3|-|TRBD2
CASSLGTSVDTQYF
TGTGCCAGCAGCTTAGGGACTAGCGTAGATACGCAGTATTTT
>TRBJ2-5|TRBV4-2|many|TRBD1
CASSQGIGTGGQETQYF
TGTGCCAGCAGCCAAGGCATAGGGACAGGGGGTCAAGAGACCCAGTACTTC
>TRBJ1-1|TRBV5-1|-|TRBD1
CASRLEQGRTEAFF
TGCGCCAGCAGGCTTGAACAGGGGAGAACTGAAGCTTTCTTT
>TRBJ1-6|TRBV27|-|-
CASALGLAPGSPLHF
TGTGCCAGCGCCCTTGGGCTCGCCCCAGGTTCACCCCTCCACTTT
>TRBJ2-3|TRBV7-8|many|-
CASSSELPPDTQYF
TGTGCCAGCAGCTCAGAACTACCGCCAGATACGCAGTATTTT
>TRBJ1-1|TRBV7-9|-|-
CASSLEDLTEAFF
TGTGCCAGCAGCTTGGAGGATCTGACTGAAGCTTTCTTT
>TRBJ2-1|TRBV4-1|-|-
CASSQEPGTIEGEQFF
TGCGCCAGCAGCCAAGAACCGGGGACAATCGAGGGTGAGCAGTTCTTC
>TRBJ2-5|TRBV5-1|many|-
CASSLVGGETQYF
TGCGCCAGCAGCCTAGTGGGTGGAGAGACCCAGTACTTC
>TRBJ2-7|TRBV5-1|many|-
CASSLGYYEQYF
TGCGCCAGCAGCTTGGGGTACTACGAGCAGTACTTC
>TRBJ2-1|TRBV11-2|many|TRBD2
CASSLILAGWPEQFF
TGTGCCAGCAGCTTAATACTAGCGGGGTGGCCTGAGCAGTTCTTC
>TRBJ2-3|TRBV5-1|-|-
CASSVTGNGGTYTQYF
TGCGCCAGCAGCGTGACAGGGAACGGGGGCACATATACGCAGTATTTT
>TRBJ1-1|TRBV7-9|-|-
CASRTPGTGNTEAFF
TGTGCCAGCAGGACACCCGGGACGGGAAACACTGAAGCTTTCTTT
>TRBJ2-5|TRBV7-8|-|-
CASSFRAGINQETQYF
TGTGCCAGCAGCTTTCGGGCAGGGATTAACCAAGAGACCCAGTACTTC
>TRBJ2-7|TRBV7-9|-|TRBD2
CASSVWGLASSYEQYF
TGTGCCAGCAGCGTATGGGGACTAGCCAGCTCCTACGAGCAGTACTTC
>TRBJ2-5|TRBV5-1|many|-
CASSLAAEETQYF
TGCGCCAGCAGCTTGGCCGCGGAAGAGACCCAGTACTTC
>TRBJ1-6|TRBV4-3|few|-
CASSQDRQDPLHF
TGCGCCAGCAGCCAAGACCGACAGGATCCCCTCCACTTT
>TRBJ1-5|TRBV10-3|-|-
CAISESGGNQPQHF
TGTGCCATCAGTGAGTCCGGGGGCAATCAGCCCCAGCATTTT
>TRBJ2-3|TRBV5-1|few|-
CASSYSTDTQYF
TGCGCCAGCAGCTACTCGACAGATACGCAGTATTTT
>TRBJ2-5|TRBV7-3|-|-
CASSFGAGETQYF
TGTGCCAGCAGCTTCGGGGCGGGAGAGACCCAGTACTTC
>TRBJ2-2|TRBV5-1|many|-
CASSLRGPPGELFF
TGCGCCAGCAGCTTGAGGGGACCCCCCGGGGAGCTGTTTTTT
>TRBJ1-4|TRBV18|-|TRBD1
CASLQGTNEKLFF
TGTGCCAGCTTACAGGGGACAAATGAAAAACTGTTTTTT
>TRBJ2-3|TRBV6-5|many|TRBD1
CASSRTGTGDTQYF
TGTGCCAGCAGTCGGACAGGAACGGGAGATACGCAGTATTTT
>TRBJ1-6|TRBV25-1|-|-
CVSSDGGYSPLHF
TGTGTCAGCAGTGACGGCGGTTATTCACCCCTCCACTTT
>TRBJ1-5|TRBV7-9|few|TRBD1
CASSPDRDQPQHF
TGTGCCAGCAGCCCCGACAGGGATCAGCCCCAGCATTTT
>TRBJ1-2|TRBV29-1|few|-
CSVEPRPGGYTF
TGCAGCGTTGAACCACGGCCCGGGGGCTACACCTTC
>TRBJ1-3|TRBV9|-|-
CASSARTANTIYF
TGTGCCAGCAGCGCCCGGACAGCAAACACCATATATTTT